The next 18 T cell receptor beta chains were all read from a single sample in a study of CD8+ T cells in alopecia areata. RNA, once extracted, was reverse transcribed into cDNA for use as the sequencing template. TCRdb keeps only in-frame clones here, not all; method: immunoSEQ multiplex PCR. Of about 140,000 clones listed, approximately 90% are singletons. The treatment: oral pan-JAK inhibitor, 5-10 mg twice daily. The sample was CD8+ T cells sorted from blood, taken at week 4, from a patient treated with tofacitinib. Source of these receptors: a human donor with alopecia areata.

The V call is TRBV7-9, the J call TRBJ1-6; D possibly corresponds to TRBD1 (6 bases). Per germline, CDR1 SEHNR and CDR2 FQNEAQ (reference sequence). The CDR3 has 13 residues. With 10 bases removed from V and 10 bases from J, the gap between germline ends came to 17 bases. CDR3 coding DNA: TGTGCCACTTCGGTGGGGGGGCAATCACCCCTCCACTTT. Translation: CATSVGGQSPLHF. Full variable domain (outside the CDR3, taken from reference TRBV7-9 and TRBJ1-6): DTGVSQNPRHKITKRGQNVTFRCDPISEHNRLYWYRQTLGQGPEFLTYFQNEAQLEKSRLLSDRFSAERPKGSFSTLEIQRTEQGDSAMYLCATSVGGQSPLHFGNGTRLTVT.

This rearrangement joins TRBV6-5 to TRBJ2-1; TRBD1 aligns across 9 bases. CDR3 length: 13 residues. Germline CDR1 MNHEY, CDR2 SVGAGI. The V and J ends lost 2 bases and 8 bases, in that order; junction bases with no gene match: 1. CDR3: CASSYGTGYEQFF. The DNA for the CDR3 is TGTGCCAGCAGTTACGGGACAGGGTATGAGCAGTTCTTC.

The chain recombines TRBV29-1 with TRBJ1-1; D possibly corresponds to TRBD1 (6 bases). There are 13 residues in the CDR3. Germline values: CDR1 SQVTM, CDR2 ANQGSEA. V was trimmed by 6 bases and J by 9 bases, leaving 20 bases between them. The CDR3 sequence: CSVLFRGHLKAFF. In DNA form, the CDR3 reads TGCAGCGTCTTGTTCAGGGGCCATCTTAAAGCTTTCTTT.

This sequence joins TRBV4-1 and TRBJ2-2; D is possibly TRBD1 (6 bases). The CDR3 consists of 14 residues. The V and J ends lost 4 bases and 1 base respectively, with 7 bases between them. Germline V gene sequence: CDR1 MGHRA, CDR2 YSYEKL. As DNA, the CDR3 is TGCGCCAGCAGCCGGACAGAGAACACCGGGGAGCTGTTTTTT. Its translation: CASSRTENTGELFF.

This chain connects TRBV19 to TRBJ2-1; D remains unclear. V was trimmed by 5 bases and J by 5 bases, leaving 7 bases between them. CDR1 is LNHDA, CDR2 SQIVND, per germline (reference sequence). CDR3 size: 12 residues. The CDR3 region has the DNA TGTGCCAGTAGTGGTCGGAACAATGAGCAGTTCTTC. Translation gives CASSGRNNEQFF.

The genes are TRBV13 and TRBJ2-7, with TRBD1 as a possible D gene (7 bases). The CDR3 is made up of 12 amino acids. V was cut by 6 bases and J by 3 bases, with 9 bases left in between. Per germline, CDR1 PRHDT and CDR2 FYEKMQ (reference sequence). The CDR3 loop is CASSQGGYEQYF. The CDR3 bases are TGTGCCAGCAGTCAGGGGGGCTACGAGCAGTACTTC.

The chain links TRBV30 to TRBJ1-1, with a tentative D call TRBD1 (5 bases). Germline V CDR1 and CDR2: GTSNPN, SVGIG (reference sequence). This CDR3 comprises 20 residues. V lost 2 bases and J 1 base, leaving 29 bases between the germline ends. CDR3 bases: TGTGCCTGGAGTCCCCCATTGGCTGTATCGGATAGGGGAGAGAACACTGAAGCTTTCTTT. It specifies CAWSPPLAVSDRGENTEAFF.

This chain connects TRBV23-1 to TRBJ2-1; tentatively, D is TRBD1 or TRBD2 (5 bases each). TRBV23-1 falls under the ORF class, with uncertain function. The CDR3 has 17 residues. V shed 0 bases and J shed 8 bases, with 20 bases lying between them. The CDR3 DNA reads TGCGCCAGCAGTCAATCTTTGGCAGGGTCTTGTAGCGATGAGCAGTTCTTC. Residues: CASSQSLAGSCSDEQFF.

This clone was seen more than once but under ten times. The rearrangement uses TRBV21-1 and TRBJ2-7; no DNA check was done on the table's D call, TRBD1. TRBV21-1 is given as a pseudogene. The CDR3 spans 16 residues. CDR3 amino acids: CASSKSLGQSSYEQYF. DNA for the CDR3: TGTGCCAGCAGCAAGTCCCTGGGACAGAGCTCCTACGAGCAGTACTTC.

The V gene is TRBV27, the J gene TRBJ2-7; TRBD2 aligns across 7 bases. The V and J ends lost 3 bases and 2 bases, in that order; junction bases with no gene match: 7. Germline values: CDR1 MNHEY, CDR2 SMNVEV (reference sequence). The CDR3 has 15 residues. In nucleotides, the CDR3 is TGTGCCAGCAGTTTTTCTCGCGGGAGCGCCTACGAGCAGTACTTC. Translation gives CASSFSRGSAYEQYF.

This chain links TRBV30 with TRBJ2-7, with D possibly TRBD1 on 5 matching bases. CDR1 and CDR2 (germline): GTSNPN, SVGIG (reference sequence). The CDR3 length is 14 residues. V was shortened by 0 bases and J by 3 bases, with 12 bases between the two germline ends. The CDR3 bases are TGTGCCTGGAGTGTGGGGCAGGGTATCTACGAGCAGTACTTC. This encodes CAWSVGQGIYEQYF.

This clone was observed a single time. The chain uses TRBV7-2 and TRBJ1-2; D perhaps matches TRBD1 (6 bases). V lost 5 bases, J lost 0 bases, and 13 bases lay in between. This CDR3 is 15 amino acids long. Germline CDR1 SGHTA, CDR2 FQGNSA. The DNA for the CDR3 is TGTGCCAGCAGCACCACAGGGTGGACTAACTATGGCTACACCTTC. Residues: CASSTTGWTNYGYTF.

The chain links TRBV5-4 to TRBJ2-7, with 12 positions matching TRBD1. Germline-derived CDR1 and CDR2 are SGHNT and YYREEE (reference sequence). The length of the CDR3 is 14 residues. V lost 4 bases, J lost 7 bases, and 6 bases stayed unmatched. CDR3: CASSPGQGAAEQYF. CDR3 DNA sequence: TGTGCCAGCAGCCCGGGACAGGGGGCGGCGGAGCAGTACTTC.

The genes are TRBV4-2 and TRBJ2-1; D remains ambiguous. V gave up 1 base and J gave up 5 bases, with 6 bases separating them. Germline V gives CDR1 LGHNA, CDR2 YNFKEQ. The CDR3 has 13 amino acids. The CDR3 bases are TGTGCCAGCAGCCAAGGCGGAAACAATGAGCAGTTCTTC. Protein product: CASSQGGNNEQFF.

A note on this clone: The same CDR3 can be traced to other DNA sequences in this sample. The chain links TRBV6-5 to TRBJ2-2; D is possibly TRBD1 or TRBD2 (5 bases each). The CDR3 runs 14 residues. The V end was cut by 6 bases, the J end by 3 bases, with 11 bases between. Germline V gene data show CDR1 as MNHEY and CDR2 as SVGAGI. The CDR3 DNA sequence: TGTGCCAGCAGCCCGGGGCCCTACACCGGGGAGCTGTTTTTT. This encodes CASSPGPYTGELFF.

V and J are TRBV27 and TRBJ2-7, with TRBD2 matching 7 bases. Germline V gene sequence: CDR1 MNHEY, CDR2 SMNVEV (reference sequence). The V and J ends lost 5 bases and 3 bases, in that order; junction bases with no gene match: 13. This CDR3 contains 16 residues. CDR3: CASSPASGGRGYEQYF. The CDR3 DNA follows: TGTGCCAGCAGTCCCGCTTCGGGGGGTCGGGGCTACGAGCAGTACTTC.

The chain recombines TRBV6-5 with TRBJ2-7, with 7 bases aligning to TRBD1. V lost 6 bases and J lost 5; bases outside the gene matches: 13. CDR1 and CDR2 (germline): MNHEY, SVGAGI. The CDR3 runs to 15 residues. CDR3 sequence: CASSHLYDRVDEQYF. The CDR3 bases are TGTGCCAGCAGCCACCTCTACGACAGGGTCGACGAGCAGTACTTC.

In nucleotides, the CDR3 is TGTGCCAGCAGCTACATAAGGGTCCCAGATACGCAGTATTTT. Translation gives CASSYIRVPDTQYF. The rearrangement links TRBV7-3 to TRBJ2-3; D unclear. There are 14 residues in the CDR3. V was clipped by 4 bases and J by 4 bases, with 12 bases between them. From germline, CDR1 is SGHTA and CDR2 FQGTGA.